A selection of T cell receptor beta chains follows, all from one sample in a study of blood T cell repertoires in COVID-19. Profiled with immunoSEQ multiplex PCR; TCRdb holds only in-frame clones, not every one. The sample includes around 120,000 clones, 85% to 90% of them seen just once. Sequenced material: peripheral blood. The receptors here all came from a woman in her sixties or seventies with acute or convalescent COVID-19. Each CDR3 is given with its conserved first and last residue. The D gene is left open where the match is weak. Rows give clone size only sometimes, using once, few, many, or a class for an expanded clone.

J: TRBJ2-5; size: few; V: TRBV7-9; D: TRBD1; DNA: TGTGCCAGCAGCCCACCCCCGGGACAGGGAAGGGAGACCCAGTACTTC; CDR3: CASSPPPGQGRETQYF
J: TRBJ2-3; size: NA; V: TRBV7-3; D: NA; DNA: TGTGCCAGCAGTTTTGACTCTAGCACAGATACGCAGTATTTT; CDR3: CASSFDSSTDTQYF
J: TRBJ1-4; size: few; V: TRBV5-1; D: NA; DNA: TGCGCCAGCAGCTTGGGGATAGGGGCAGCTAATGAAAAACTGTTTTTT; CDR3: CASSLGIGAANEKLFF
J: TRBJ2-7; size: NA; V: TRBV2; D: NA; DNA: TGTGCCAGCAGTGAAACAGGGCTTGGGTACGAGCAGTACTTC; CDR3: CASSETGLGYEQYF
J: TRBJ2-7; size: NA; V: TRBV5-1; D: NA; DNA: TGCGCCAGCAGCTTGGACAGGGGGCGGCTAGCGGGTTACGAGCAGTACTTC; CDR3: CASSLDRGRLAGYEQYF
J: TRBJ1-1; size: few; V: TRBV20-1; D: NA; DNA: TGCAGTGCCTACAGGGTCACTGAAGCTTTCTTT; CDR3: CSAYRVTEAFF
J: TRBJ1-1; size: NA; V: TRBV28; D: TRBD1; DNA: TGTGCCAGCAGTCGACAGGGGGCTGGGAACACTGAAGCTTTCTTT; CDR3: CASSRQGAGNTEAFF
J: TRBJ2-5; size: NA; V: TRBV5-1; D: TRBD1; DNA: TGCGCCAGCAGCCAAGCCGGGACAGGTACCCAAGAGACCCAGTACTTC; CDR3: CASSQAGTGTQETQYF
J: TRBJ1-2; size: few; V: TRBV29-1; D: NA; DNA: TGCAGCGTTGAAGGAGCCTCTTATAGGACGGGAAGCTATGGCTACACCTTC; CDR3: CSVEGASYRTGSYGYTF
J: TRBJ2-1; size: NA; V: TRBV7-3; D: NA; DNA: TGTGCCAGCAGCTTTTCCGGCTACAATGAGCAGTTCTTC; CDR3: CASSFSGYNEQFF
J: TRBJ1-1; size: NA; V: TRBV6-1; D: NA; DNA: TGTGCCAGCAGTGAAGAGGGGCTGGGGAACACTGAAGCTTTCTTT; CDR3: CASSEEGLGNTEAFF
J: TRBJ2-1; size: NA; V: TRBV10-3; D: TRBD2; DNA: TGTGCCATCAGTCTAGCGGGGGGGTCAGACAATGAGCAGTTCTTC; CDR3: CAISLAGGSDNEQFF
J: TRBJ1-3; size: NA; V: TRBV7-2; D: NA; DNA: TGTGCCAGCAGCTGGGGGGGCGCGAACACCATATATTTT; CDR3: CASSWGGANTIYF
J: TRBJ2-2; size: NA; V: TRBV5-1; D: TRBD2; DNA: TGCGCCAGCAGCTTGGTAGGGAGCGGGGCGTGGACCGGGGAGCTGTTTTTT; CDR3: CASSLVGSGAWTGELFF
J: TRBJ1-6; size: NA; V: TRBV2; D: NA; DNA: TGTGCCAGCAGTGATTTCGGGGATTCACCCCTCCACTTT; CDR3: CASSDFGDSPLHF
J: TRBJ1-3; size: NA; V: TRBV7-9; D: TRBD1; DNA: TGTGCCAGCAGCCCAGGACAGGGGGCCCACGGAAACACCATATATTTT; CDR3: CASSPGQGAHGNTIYF
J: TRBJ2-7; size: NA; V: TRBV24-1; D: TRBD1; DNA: TGTGCCACCAGTGAACATACGGGACAGGGGGCGGGTGAGCAGTACTTC; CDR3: CATSEHTGQGAGEQYF
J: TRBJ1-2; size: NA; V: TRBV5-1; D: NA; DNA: TGCGCCAGCAGCTTGAGTCAGGGCTCTAACTATGGCTACACCTTC; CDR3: CASSLSQGSNYGYTF
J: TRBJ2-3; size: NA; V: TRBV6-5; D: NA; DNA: TGTGCCAGCAGTTACGGCGGGGTGGGTACAGATACGCAGTATTTT; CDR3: CASSYGGVGTDTQYF
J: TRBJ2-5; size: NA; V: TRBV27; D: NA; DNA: TGTGCCAGCAGTTTAGGGCAGGGAACCCAAGAGACCCAGTACTTC; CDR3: CASSLGQGTQETQYF
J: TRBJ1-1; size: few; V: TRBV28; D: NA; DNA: TGTGCCAGCCACATGAACACTGAAGCTTTCTTT; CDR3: CASHMNTEAFF
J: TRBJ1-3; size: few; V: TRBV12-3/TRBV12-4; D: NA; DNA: TGTGCCAGCAGTCCTAACAGGGCCGGCACCATATATTTT; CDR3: CASSPNRAGTIYF
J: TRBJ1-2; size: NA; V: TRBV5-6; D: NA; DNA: TGTGCCAGCAGCTTGGGGAGACAGAACTATGGCTACACCTTC; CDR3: CASSLGRQNYGYTF
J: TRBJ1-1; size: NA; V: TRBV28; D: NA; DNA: TGTGCCAGCGTAAGGACAACGTACACTGAAGCTTTCTTT; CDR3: CASVRTTYTEAFF
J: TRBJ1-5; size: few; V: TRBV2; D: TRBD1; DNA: TGTGCCAGCAAGGGCGGGACAGACAATCAGCCCCAGCATTTT; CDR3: CASKGGTDNQPQHF
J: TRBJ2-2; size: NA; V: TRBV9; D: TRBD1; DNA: TGTGCCAGCAGTGCCGGGACAGGGAACACCGGGGAGCTGTTTTTT; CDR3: CASSAGTGNTGELFF
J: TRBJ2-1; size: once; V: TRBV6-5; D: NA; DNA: TGTGCCAGCAGTTACGGTCCCAGCTCCTACAATGAGCAGTTCTTC; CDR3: CASSYGPSSYNEQFF
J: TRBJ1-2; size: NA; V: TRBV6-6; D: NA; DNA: TGTGCCGCGGAGGACAGAGCTAACTATGGCTACACCTTC; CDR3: CAAEDRANYGYTF
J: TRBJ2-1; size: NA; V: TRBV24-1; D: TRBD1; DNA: TGTGCCACGGAACCCTACGGGACAGGGAATAGCAATGAGCAGTTCTTC; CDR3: CATEPYGTGNSNEQFF
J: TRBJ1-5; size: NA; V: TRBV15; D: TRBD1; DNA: TGTGCCACCAGCAGAGTTGCCGGACAGGGGCATTATCAGCCCCAGCATTTT; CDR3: CATSRVAGQGHYQPQHF
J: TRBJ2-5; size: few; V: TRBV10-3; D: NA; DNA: TGTGCCATCAGTGAGTCGGGGACACTCCAAGAGACCCAGTACTTC; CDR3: CAISESGTLQETQYF
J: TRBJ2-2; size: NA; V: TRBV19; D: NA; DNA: TGTGCCAGTAGTACCATTCAGGGTTGGGAGCTGTTTTTT; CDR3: CASSTIQGWELFF
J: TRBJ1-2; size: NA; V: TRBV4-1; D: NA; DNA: TGCGCCAGCAGCCCCCAATCTGAAGGGGGGGCGGGTGGCTACACCTTC; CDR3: CASSPQSEGGAGGYTF
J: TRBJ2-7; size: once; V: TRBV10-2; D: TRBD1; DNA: TGCGCCAGCAGTGACGCCGGGACAGGCAACTACGAGCAGTACTTC; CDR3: CASSDAGTGNYEQYF
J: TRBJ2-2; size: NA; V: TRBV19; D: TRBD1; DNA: TGTGCCAGTAGTCTTCGACAGGGGGCGGGCACCGGGGAGCTGTTTTTT; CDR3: CASSLRQGAGTGELFF
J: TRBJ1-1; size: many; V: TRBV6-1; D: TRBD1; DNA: TGTGCCAGCAGCGAATGGGACAGGGGTCGGGGCACTGAAGCTTTCTTT; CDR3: CASSEWDRGRGTEAFF
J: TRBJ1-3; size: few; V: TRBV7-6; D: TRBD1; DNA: TGTGCCAGCAGCATAGGGACAGGGAGCGCCTCTGGAAACACCATATATTTT; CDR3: CASSIGTGSASGNTIYF
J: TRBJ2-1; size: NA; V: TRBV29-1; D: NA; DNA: TGCAGCGTTCCCGGCCGGGGAGGCGGCTACAATGAGCAGTTCTTC; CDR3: CSVPGRGGGYNEQFF
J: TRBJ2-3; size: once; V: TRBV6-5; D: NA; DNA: TGTGCCAGCAGTAACCCAGACACAGATACGCAGTATTTT; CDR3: CASSNPDTDTQYF
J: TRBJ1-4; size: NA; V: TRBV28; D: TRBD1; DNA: TGTGCCAGCAGTAGGACAGGTGGGAGACGGGAACTGTTTTTT; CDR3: CASSRTGGRRELFF
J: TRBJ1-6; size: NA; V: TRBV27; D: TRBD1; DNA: TGTGCCAGCAGTTTCGACAGGGGAAATTCACCCCTCCACTTT; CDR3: CASSFDRGNSPLHF
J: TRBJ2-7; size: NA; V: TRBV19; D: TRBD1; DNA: TGTGCCAGTAGTATGCCGGACAGGGGGGACGAGCAGTACTTC; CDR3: CASSMPDRGDEQYF
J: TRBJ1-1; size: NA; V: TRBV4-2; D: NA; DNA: TGTGCCAGCAGCCCCCAAGGAAGGGGCACTGAAGCTTTCTTT; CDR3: CASSPQGRGTEAFF
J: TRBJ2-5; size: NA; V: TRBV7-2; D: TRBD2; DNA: TGTGCCAGCAGCACCGGACTAGCCGGAGAGACCCAGTACTTC; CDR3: CASSTGLAGETQYF
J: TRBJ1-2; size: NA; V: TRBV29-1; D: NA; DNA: TGCAGCCCCAGACAGTTGGTGAACTATGGCTACACCTTC; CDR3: CSPRQLVNYGYTF
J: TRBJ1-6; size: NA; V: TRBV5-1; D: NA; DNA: TGCGCCAGCAGCCCGAGGGTGGAAGGAAATTCACCCCTCCACTTT; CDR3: CASSPRVEGNSPLHF
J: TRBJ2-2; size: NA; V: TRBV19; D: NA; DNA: TGTGCCAGTAGTATAGATACAGTCAGGTCCGGGGAGCTGTTTTTT; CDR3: CASSIDTVRSGELFF
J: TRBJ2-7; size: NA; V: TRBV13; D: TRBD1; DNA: TGTGCCAGCAGCACCGGGACAGGCTACGAGCAGTACTTC; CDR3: CASSTGTGYEQYF
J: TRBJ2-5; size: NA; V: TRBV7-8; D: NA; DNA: TGTGCCAGCAGCTCAACAGGGACCCAGTACTTC; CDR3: CASSSTGTQYF
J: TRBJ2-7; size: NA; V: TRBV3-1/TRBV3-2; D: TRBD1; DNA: TGTGCCAGCAGCCTTAGGACAGGGTCCTACGAGCAGTACTTC; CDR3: CASSLRTGSYEQYF
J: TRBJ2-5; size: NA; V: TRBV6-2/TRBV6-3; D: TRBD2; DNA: TGTGCCAGCAGTCGTCGACTAGCGGGGGGGTTGAAGACCCAGTACTTC; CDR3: CASSRRLAGGLKTQYF
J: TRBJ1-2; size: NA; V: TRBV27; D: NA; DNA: TGTGCCAGCAGATTCGGGTGGGGGGATGGCTACACCTTC; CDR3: CASRFGWGDGYTF
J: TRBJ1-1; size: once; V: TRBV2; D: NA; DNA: TGTGCCAGCACCCCCAGGGAAAATAGGAACACTGAAGCTTTCTTT; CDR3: CASTPRENRNTEAFF
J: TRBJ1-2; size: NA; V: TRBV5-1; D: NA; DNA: TGCGCCAGCAGCTTGGATGTAACAGCTAACTATGGCTACACCTTC; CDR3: CASSLDVTANYGYTF
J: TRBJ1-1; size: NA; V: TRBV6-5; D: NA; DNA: TGTGCCAGCAGTTACAGTACAGGGACCGCTGAAGCTTTCTTT; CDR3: CASSYSTGTAEAFF
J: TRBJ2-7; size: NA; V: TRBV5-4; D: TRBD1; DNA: TGTGCCAGCACCAAGCCGGGACAGGGGGCCCCCTACGAGCAGTACTTC; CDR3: CASTKPGQGAPYEQYF
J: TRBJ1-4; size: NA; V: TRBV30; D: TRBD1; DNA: TGTGCCTGGAGGCTACAGGGGGGTGAAAAACTGTTTTTT; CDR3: CAWRLQGGEKLFF
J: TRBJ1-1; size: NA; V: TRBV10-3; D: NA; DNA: TGTGCCATCAGTGAGGCACTCCGCACTGAAGCTTTCTTT; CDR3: CAISEALRTEAFF
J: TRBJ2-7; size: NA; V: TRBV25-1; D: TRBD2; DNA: TGTGCCAGCAGTGCACCGATGGGGACTAGCACCGTCCACGAGCAGTACTTC; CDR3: CASSAPMGTSTVHEQYF